This T cell receptor beta chain was identified in a study of T cells in localized non-small cell lung cancer. Notes on the study in general: Sequence data derive from only one tumor region, so heterogeneity remains possible. Exceeding tumor, uninvolved adjacent lung had the highest T cell clonality. Longer overall survival was seen with higher T cell density measured in blood. Detection in adjacent lung was observed for a median 57 of the top 100 tumor clones.

Worth noting for this clone: Its antigen is currently unknown.

Libraries were prepared by immunoSEQ multiplex PCR; TCRdb keeps only in-frame clonotypes and omits some of them. This table holds about 33,000 clones, 80% found once. V was cut by 3 bases and J by 0 bases, with 10 bases left in between. The CDR3 consists of 15 residues. The TCR sequence derives from a male donor aged 60 or over with stage III squamous cell lung carcinoma. The sequenced sample was peripheral blood, obtained before any cancer treatment. The chain is built from TRBV5-3 and TRBJ2-1, with D possibly called TRBD1 or TRBD2 (5 bases each). TRBV5-3 is designated an ORF whose function remains uncertain. The CDR3 is CARSSGASSYNEQFF. In DNA, the CDR3 is TGTGCCAGAAGCTCCGGGGCAAGCTCCTACAATGAGCAGTTCTTC.